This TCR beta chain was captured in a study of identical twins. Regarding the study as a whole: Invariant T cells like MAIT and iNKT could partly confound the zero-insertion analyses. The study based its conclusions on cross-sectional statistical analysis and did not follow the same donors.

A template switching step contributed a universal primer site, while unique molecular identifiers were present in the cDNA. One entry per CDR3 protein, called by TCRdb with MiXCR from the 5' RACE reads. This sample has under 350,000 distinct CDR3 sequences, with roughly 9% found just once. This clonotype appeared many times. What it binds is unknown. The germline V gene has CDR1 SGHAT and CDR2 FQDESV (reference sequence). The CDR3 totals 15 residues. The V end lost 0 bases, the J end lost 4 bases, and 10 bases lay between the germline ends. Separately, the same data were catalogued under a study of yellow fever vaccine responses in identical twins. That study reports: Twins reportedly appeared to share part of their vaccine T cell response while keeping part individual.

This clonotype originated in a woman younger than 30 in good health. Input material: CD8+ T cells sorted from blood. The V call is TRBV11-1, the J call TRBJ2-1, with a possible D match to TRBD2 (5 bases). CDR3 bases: TGTGCCAGCAGCTTAGCGACTACCGCTTACAATGAGCAGTTCTTC. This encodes CASSLATTAYNEQFF. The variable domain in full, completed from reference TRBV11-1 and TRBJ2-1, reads EAEVAQSPRYKITEKSQAVAFWCDPISGHATLYWYRQILGQGPELLVQFQDESVVDDSQLPKDRFSAERLKGVDSTLKIQPAELGDSAMYLCASSLATTAYNEQFFGPGTRLTVL.